Sequencing of this T cell receptor (beta chain) was carried out in a study of shared clonotypes between healthy human individuals. TCRdb's copy holds only in-frame clones and misses some; the assay was immunoSEQ multiplex PCR. Seen here are some 1,600,000 clones, around 98% observed once, and the top ten hold 0.4% to 0.45%. As to this clone: Other DNA sequences in this specimen translate into the identical CDR3.

Germline V gene sequence: CDR1 ENHRY, CDR2 SYGVKD. This CDR3 region has 13 residues. V was trimmed by 8 bases and J by 0 bases, leaving 8 bases between them. What was sequenced was naive CD4+ T cells sorted from blood. Described subset: CD45RA+ positively selected. The sequence came from a man between 25 and 39 years old in good health. This rearrangement joins TRBV10-3 to TRBJ1-3, with a tentative D call TRBD1 (6 bases). The CDR3 DNA follows: TGTGCCATCCAGACAGGCTCTGGAAACACCATATATTTT. Protein product: CAIQTGSGNTIYF.